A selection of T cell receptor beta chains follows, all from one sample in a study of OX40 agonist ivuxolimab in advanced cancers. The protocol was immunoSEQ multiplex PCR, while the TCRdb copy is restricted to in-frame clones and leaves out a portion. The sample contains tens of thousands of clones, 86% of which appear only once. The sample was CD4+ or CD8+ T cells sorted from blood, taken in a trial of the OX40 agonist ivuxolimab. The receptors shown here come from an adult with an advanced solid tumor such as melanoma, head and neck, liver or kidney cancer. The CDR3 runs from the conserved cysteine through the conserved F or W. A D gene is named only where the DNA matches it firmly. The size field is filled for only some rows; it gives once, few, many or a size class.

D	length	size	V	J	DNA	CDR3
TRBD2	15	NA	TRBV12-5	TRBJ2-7	TGTGCTAGTGGTAAAGGGACTAGAGGACCCTACGAGCAGTACTTC	CASGKGTRGPYEQYF
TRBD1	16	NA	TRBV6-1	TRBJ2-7	TGTGCCAGCAGTGAATCTGGACAGGGGGCTCGCTACGAGCAGTACTTC	CASSESGQGARYEQYF
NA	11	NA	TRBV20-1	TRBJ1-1	TGCAGTGCTAACAAGAACACTGAAGCTTTCTTT	CSANKNTEAFF
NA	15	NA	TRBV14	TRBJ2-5	TGTGCCAGCAGCCAAGGGGCCTGGGCCCTAGAGACCCAGTACTTC	CASSQGAWALETQYF
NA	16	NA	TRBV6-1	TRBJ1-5	TGTGCCAGCAGTGATAAGCCCCTTGGGGGTAATCAGCCCCAGCATTTT	CASSDKPLGGNQPQHF
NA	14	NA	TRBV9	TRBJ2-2	TGTGCCAGCTGGTCTAGATTAAACACCGGGGAGCTGTTTTTT	CASWSRLNTGELFF
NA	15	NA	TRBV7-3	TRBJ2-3	TGTGCCAGCAGCTTAATCGCAGGGAAGACAGATACGCAGTATTTT	CASSLIAGKTDTQYF
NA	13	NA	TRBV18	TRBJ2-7	TGTGCCAGCTCACGATCAGGGCACGACGAGCAGTACTTC	CASSRSGHDEQYF
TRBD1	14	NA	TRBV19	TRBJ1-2	TGTGCCAGTAGTACACAGGGGGCGACGTCCGGCTACACCTTC	CASSTQGATSGYTF
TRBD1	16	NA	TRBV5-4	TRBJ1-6	TGTGCCAGCAGGGTGGGGCGACAGGGTGGCGGTTCACCCCTCCACTTT	CASRVGRQGGGSPLHF
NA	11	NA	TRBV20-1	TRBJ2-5	TGCAGTGCTGCCCTGCGGGAGACCCAGTACTTC	CSAALRETQYF
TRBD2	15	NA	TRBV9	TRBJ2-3	TGTGCCAGCAGCGTCACTAGCGGGGGCACAGATACGCAGTATTTT	CASSVTSGGTDTQYF
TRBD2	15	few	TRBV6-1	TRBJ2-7	TGTGCCAGCAGTGAACTTCGGGGGGTGGCCTACGAGCAGTACTTC	CASSELRGVAYEQYF